The clone carrying this T cell receptor (beta chain) has at least ten counts. This entry belongs to a study of CD8 T cells in ankylosing spondylitis. TCRdb re-called the 5' RACE reads through MiXCR, storing one row per CDR3 protein. The profile shows 250,000 to 400,000 distinct CDR3 sequences, roughly 10% of them singletons. CDR1 DFQATT and CDR2 SNEGSKA come from the germline V gene (reference sequence). The CDR3 contains 16 residues. Losses at the gene ends were 2 bases for V and 0 bases for J; bases not matched to a gene: 5. This clonotype originated in a female donor with ankylosing spondylitis or in good health (not recorded which). The material sequenced was blood, either unsorted or a sorted T cell fraction (not recorded which). The gene calls are TRBV20-1 and TRBJ2-5; 11 nucleotides align to TRBD2. This chain's CDR3 is CSARWVSGGDQETQYF. The CDR3 nucleotides read TGCAGTGCTAGATGGGTTAGCGGGGGGGACCAAGAGACCCAGTACTTC.